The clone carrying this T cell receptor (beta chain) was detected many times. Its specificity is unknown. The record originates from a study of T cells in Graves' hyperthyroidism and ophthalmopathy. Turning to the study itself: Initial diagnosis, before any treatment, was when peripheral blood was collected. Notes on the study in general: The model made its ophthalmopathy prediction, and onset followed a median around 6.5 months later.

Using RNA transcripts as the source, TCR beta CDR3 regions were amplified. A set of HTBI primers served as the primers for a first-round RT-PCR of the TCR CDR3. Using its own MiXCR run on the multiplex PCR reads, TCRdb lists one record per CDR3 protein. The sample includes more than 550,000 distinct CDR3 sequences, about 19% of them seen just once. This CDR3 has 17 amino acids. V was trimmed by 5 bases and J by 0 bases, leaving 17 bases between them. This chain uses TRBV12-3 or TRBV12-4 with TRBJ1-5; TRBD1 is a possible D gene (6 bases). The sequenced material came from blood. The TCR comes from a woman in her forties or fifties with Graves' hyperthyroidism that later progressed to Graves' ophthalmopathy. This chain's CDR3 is CASSRSRDNYSNQPQHF. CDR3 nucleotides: TGTGCCAGCAGTCGCTCAAGGGACAACTATAGCAATCAGCCCCAGCATTTT.